This is a list of T cell receptor beta chains from one sample in a study of blood T cell repertoires in COVID-19. Method: immunoSEQ multiplex PCR; TCRdb's copy keeps in-frame clones and lacks some. The sample lists some 220,000 clones; 85% were seen once. Material: peripheral blood. Every receptor here comes from a man between 50 and 59 years old with COVID-19, enrolled during active disease. CDR3s include the opening cysteine and the closing phenylalanine or tryptophan. The order of the fields is D gene, V gene, clone size, J gene, CDR3 protein, CDR3 DNA. D genes are given only for firm matches. Size tells how often a clone was seen (once, few, many) or the class of an expanded clone, and some rows leave it out.

>TRBD2|TRBV3-1/TRBV3-2|-|TRBJ2-1
CASSLTSGGANEQFF
TGTGCCAGCAGCCTGACTAGCGGGGGGGCCAATGAGCAGTTCTTC
>TRBD2|TRBV4-1|-|TRBJ2-3
CASSQGLADTDTQYF
TGCGCCAGCAGCCAGGGACTAGCGGACACAGATACGCAGTATTTT
>-|TRBV27|-|TRBJ1-2
CASSPRGTAYGYTF
TGTGCCAGCAGTCCCCGGGGGACGGCCTATGGCTACACCTTC
>TRBD1|TRBV5-1|-|TRBJ2-5
CASSSGTARETQYF
TGCGCCAGCAGCTCGGGGACAGCGCGGGAGACCCAGTACTTC
>TRBD2|TRBV3-1/TRBV3-2|-|TRBJ2-3
CASSLGLATDTQYF
TGTGCCAGCAGCCTGGGACTAGCAACAGATACGCAGTATTTT
>TRBD1|TRBV25-1|-|TRBJ1-2
CASSLAGTEIYGYTF
TGTGCCAGCAGTCTGGCCGGGACAGAGATCTATGGCTACACCTTC
>-|TRBV28|-|TRBJ1-1
CASSLRQRNTEAFF
TGTGCCAGCAGTTTGAGGCAGAGGAACACTGAAGCTTTCTTT
>TRBD1|TRBV3-1/TRBV3-2|-|TRBJ1-2
CASSLSGTGGYGYTF
TGTGCCAGCAGCCTCTCCGGGACAGGAGGATATGGCTACACCTTC
>-|TRBV3-1/TRBV3-2|once|TRBJ2-7
CASSPHEGTSYEQYF
TGTGCCAGCAGCCCCCACGAGGGTACCTCCTACGAGCAGTACTTC
>-|TRBV6-2/TRBV6-3|-|TRBJ1-4
CASSYQTSGSEKLFF
TGTGCCAGCAGTTACCAGACCTCTGGGAGTGAAAAACTGTTTTTT
>TRBD2|TRBV11-2|-|TRBJ2-5
CASSLGAGGGRETQYF
TGTGCCAGCAGCTTAGGAGCGGGGGGAGGTAGAGAGACCCAGTACTTC
>-|TRBV14|-|TRBJ2-3
CASSQAGGADTQYF
TGTGCCAGCAGCCAAGCTGGGGGCGCAGATACGCAGTATTTT
>-|TRBV11-1|-|TRBJ2-7
CASSLGHSGEQYF
TGTGCCAGCAGCCTGGGGCACTCTGGTGAGCAGTACTTC
>-|TRBV27|few|TRBJ2-7
CASRGLSYEQYF
TGTGCCAGTCGGGGTCTCTCCTACGAGCAGTACTTC
>TRBD1|TRBV7-9|-|TRBJ1-4
CASSPGTGYEKLFF
TGTGCCAGCAGCCCCGGGACAGGTTATGAAAAACTGTTTTTT
>TRBD1|TRBV2|-|TRBJ1-1
CASNRQGAFMNTEAFF
TGTGCCAGCAATAGACAGGGGGCTTTTATGAACACTGAAGCTTTCTTT
>TRBD1|TRBV7-8|few|TRBJ1-5
CASSLDGRGTNQPQHF
TGTGCCAGCAGCCTAGACGGCAGGGGGACCAATCAGCCCCAGCATTTT
>TRBD1|TRBV5-1|-|TRBJ1-6
CASSLDGQGVRSPLHF
TGCGCCAGCAGCTTGGACGGACAGGGAGTCCGTTCACCCCTCCACTTT
>-|TRBV23-1|few|TRBJ2-2
CASDRTAWNGELFF
TGCGCCAGCGATCGGACAGCTTGGAACGGGGAGCTGTTTTTT
>-|TRBV3-1/TRBV3-2|-|TRBJ2-7
CASSHEERYEQYF
TGTGCCAGCAGCCATGAGGAGAGGTACGAGCAGTACTTC
>-|TRBV3-1/TRBV3-2|medium-sized|TRBJ2-1
CASSQDGGVNNEQFF
TGTGCCAGCAGCCAAGATGGAGGGGTTAACAATGAGCAGTTCTTC
>TRBD1|TRBV11-1|-|TRBJ1-1
CASSSGDRGDTEAFF
TGTGCCAGCAGCTCAGGGGACAGGGGGGACACTGAAGCTTTCTTT
>TRBD1|TRBV10-3|-|TRBJ1-2
CAISGDRAHGYTF
TGTGCCATCAGTGGGGACAGGGCCCATGGCTACACCTTC
>-|TRBV2|few|TRBJ1-2
CASSVREGNGYTF
TGTGCCAGCAGTGTAAGGGAGGGGAACGGCTACACCTTC
>TRBD1|TRBV5-1|-|TRBJ1-1
CASSERPGQGGTEAFF
TGCGCCAGCAGCGAAAGACCGGGACAGGGGGGCACTGAAGCTTTCTTT
>-|TRBV6-1|-|TRBJ1-4
CASSEKGTEKLFF
TGTGCCAGCAGTGAAAAGGGGACAGAAAAACTGTTTTTT
>TRBD1|TRBV12-3/TRBV12-4|-|TRBJ2-7
CASSYQQGYEQYF
TGTGCCAGCAGTTATCAACAGGGGTACGAGCAGTACTTC
>TRBD1|TRBV20-1|-|TRBJ2-3
CSASGTGVTDTQYF
TGCAGTGCTAGTGGGACAGGGGTCACAGATACGCAGTATTTT
>-|TRBV5-4|-|TRBJ2-7
CASSLEQGFNEQYF
TGTGCCAGCAGCTTGGAACAGGGCTTCAACGAGCAGTACTTC